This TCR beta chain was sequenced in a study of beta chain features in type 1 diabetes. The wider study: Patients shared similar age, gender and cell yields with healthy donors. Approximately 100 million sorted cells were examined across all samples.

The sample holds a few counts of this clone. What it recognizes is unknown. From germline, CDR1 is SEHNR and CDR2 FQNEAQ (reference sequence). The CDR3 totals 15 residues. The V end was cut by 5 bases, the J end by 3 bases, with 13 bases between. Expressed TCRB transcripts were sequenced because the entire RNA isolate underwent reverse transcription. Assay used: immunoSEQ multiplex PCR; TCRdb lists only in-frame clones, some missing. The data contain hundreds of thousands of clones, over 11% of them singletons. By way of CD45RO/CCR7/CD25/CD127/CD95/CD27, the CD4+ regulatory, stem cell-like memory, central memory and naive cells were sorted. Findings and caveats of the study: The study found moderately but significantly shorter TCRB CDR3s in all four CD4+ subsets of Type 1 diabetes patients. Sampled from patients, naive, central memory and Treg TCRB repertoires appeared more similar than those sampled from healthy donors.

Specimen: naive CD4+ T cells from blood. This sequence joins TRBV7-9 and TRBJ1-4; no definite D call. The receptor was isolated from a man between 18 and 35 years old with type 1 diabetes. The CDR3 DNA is TGTGCCAGCAGCCCAGTGGAGGGCTCTAATGAAAAACTGTTTTTT. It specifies CASSPVEGSNEKLFF.